These 9 T cell receptor beta chains were sequenced from one sample in a study of chemoradiotherapy in HPV16-positive cancers. Here immunoSEQ multiplex PCR was the method, and the copy in TCRdb shows in-frame clones only, minus some. This table holds about 10,000 clones, 86% found once. Source: blood, taken from a patient who underwent chemoradiotherapy. The receptors here all came from a human donor with HPV-associated anogenital cancer.

The rearrangement joins TRBV7-2 to TRBJ1-2, with a possible D match to TRBD1 (6 bases). Germline V gives CDR1 SGHTA, CDR2 FQGNSA. This CDR3 is built from 13 residues. Trimming took 5 bases from V and 5 from J, leaving 12 bases between them. The CDR3: CASSPRGRYGYTF. CDR3 DNA: TGTGCCAGCAGCCCTAGGGGGAGGTATGGCTACACCTTC.

The rearrangement links TRBV5-1 to TRBJ1-1, with 8 bases lining up with TRBD1. V lost 4 bases and J lost 3; bases outside the gene matches: 8. The CDR3 spans 15 residues. CDR1 SGHRS and CDR2 YFSETQ come from the germline V gene. The CDR3 here is CASSTGQGSYTEAFF. DNA of the CDR3: TGCGCCAGCAGCACCGGACAGGGATCGTACACTGAAGCTTTCTTT. The full variable domain, completed using reference TRBV5-1 and TRBJ1-1, is KAGVTQTPRYLIKTRGQQVTLSCSPISGHRSVSWYQQTPGQGLQFLFEYFSETQRNKGNFPGRFSGRQFSNSRSEMNVSTLELGDSALYLCASSTGQGSYTEAFFGQGTRLTVV.

This chain uses TRBV30 with TRBJ2-7; D could derive from TRBD1 or TRBD2 (5 bases each). Germline CDR1 is GTSNPN and CDR2 is SVGIG (reference sequence). Deletions cut 0 bases from V and 8 bases from J, with 14 bases between. This CDR3 has 13 amino acids. The CDR3 sequence is CAWSVSVGDQQYF. The CDR3 DNA reads as TGTGCCTGGAGTGTAAGTGTGGGGGACCAGCAGTACTTC.

This clone has only a few counts. The chain joins TRBV6-5 to TRBJ2-1; no firm D call. Germline V gene data show CDR1 as MNHEY and CDR2 as SVGAGI. The CDR3 sequence is 13 residues long. The germline V and J ends were trimmed by 8 bases and 5 bases, with 13 bases remaining between them. The CDR3 sequence is CASYGSVNNEQFF. The CDR3 nucleotides are TGTGCCAGCTATGGAAGCGTCAACAATGAGCAGTTCTTC.

J is TRBJ2-5 and V is TRBV25-1, with 7 bases lining up with TRBD1. Germline CDR1 MGHDK, CDR2 SYGVNS. The CDR3 consists of 16 residues. The V segment lost 8 bases and the J segment 5 bases; nucleotides outside the gene matches: 17. CDR3 DNA: TGTGCCAGCCAAACGAGTTCGACAGGGTGGAAGGAGACCCAGTACTTC. Translated, it gives CASQTSSTGWKETQYF.

The chain uses TRBV4-2 and TRBJ2-7; 13 bases fit TRBD2. The CDR3 loop spans 17 amino acids. The V gene end was trimmed by 1 base and the J gene end by 0 bases; junction bases not matched to a gene: 3. Germline V lookup: CDR1 LGHNA, CDR2 YNFKEQ. The CDR3 loop is CASSQGTSGGGSYEQYF. As DNA, the CDR3 is TGTGCCAGCAGCCAAGGGACTAGCGGGGGAGGCTCCTACGAGCAGTACTTC.

The J gene is TRBJ2-2, the V gene TRBV30, with D perhaps matching TRBD2 (6 bases). The V gene's germline CDR1 is GTSNPN and CDR2 SVGIG (reference sequence). The V gene lost 0 bases and the J gene lost 11 bases, with 10 bases spanning the gap. This CDR3 has 12 residues. The CDR3 loop is CAWSVRRGELFF. The CDR3 DNA sequence: TGTGCCTGGAGTGTAAGGCGGGGCGAGCTGTTTTTT.

The V gene is TRBV19, the J gene TRBJ1-2; no clear D gene. Germline V gene data show CDR1 as LNHDA and CDR2 as SQIVND (reference sequence). V lost 5 bases and J lost 1, with 11 bases in between. The CDR3 contains 14 residues. CDR3 nucleotide sequence: TGTGCCAGTAGTGGAGACGGCCGTAACTATGGCTACACCTTC. Translation: CASSGDGRNYGYTF.

This sequence joins TRBV27 and TRBJ2-2; D call uncertain. The V end was cut by 2 bases, the J end by 2 bases, with 3 bases between. CDR1 and CDR2 (germline): MNHEY, SMNVEV (reference sequence). CDR3 length: 13 amino acids. The CDR3 reads CASSLGNTGELFF. The CDR3 DNA is TGTGCCAGCAGTTTAGGAAACACCGGGGAGCTGTTTTTT.